This T cell receptor beta chain came from a study of cytomegalovirus exposure and HLA in healthy donors. Study-wide findings and caveats: Sequencing depth across donors, presence/absence analyses assumed, was roughly uniform.

The PCR had 60 Vbeta and 13 Jbeta primers. The table came from immunoSEQ multiplex PCR; TCRdb's copy has only in-frame clones and leaves some out. The sample contains under 150,000 clones, 55% to 75% of which appear only once. V trimming: 4 bases; J trimming: 4 bases; junction bases outside the gene matches: 9. Germline CDR1 reads LGHNA; CDR2 reads YNFKEQ. The CDR3 runs to 16 residues. Worth noting for this clone: The antigen remains unidentified.

Material for sequencing was PBMCs. This TCR was sampled from a human donor in good health. The chain uses TRBV4-2 and TRBJ2-5, with TRBD2 matching 10 bases. CDR3 bases: TGTGCCAGCAGCCCAACTAGGACTAGCGGAGGAGAGACCCAGTACTTC. Residues: CASSPTRTSGGETQYF.